Sequencing of this TCR beta chain was carried out in a study of blood T cell repertoires in COVID-19. About the research overall: COVID-19 samples, acute and convalescent, were from the United States, Italy and Spain. PBMCs, B-cell-depleted T cells, or T cells provided the cDNA or gDNA that made up the material.

Original processing notes: For nucleated cells, counts were estimated from reference gene primer amplification. The method was immunoSEQ multiplex PCR; TCRdb's version includes in-frame clones alone and lacks a portion of them. That table gives V, J and clone size, and the DNA gave D and trimming. The sample records about 300,000 clones, more than 70% being singletons. This CDR3 is 14 amino acids long. The V and J ends lost 9 bases and 5 bases respectively, with 18 bases between them. Germline V gene data show CDR1 as KGHDR and CDR2 as SFDVKD. The source of this sequence is a woman between 50 and 59 years old with acute or convalescent COVID-19. Source material: peripheral blood. This chain connects TRBV24-1 to TRBJ2-5; D is perhaps TRBD2 (6 bases). Here the CDR3 DNA reads TGTGCCACCCAGGAGGGTAGTGGGGGGGAGACCCAGTACTTC. The encoded protein is CATQEGSGGETQYF.